The clone carrying this T cell receptor (beta chain) occurred a few times. What it recognizes is unknown. The data were taken from a study of CD8 T cells in ankylosing spondylitis. The CDR3 contains 11 residues. Germline CDR1 and CDR2: MNHEY and SVGAGI. V lost 7 bases to trimming and J lost 11 bases; unmatched junction nucleotides: 7. Regarding the study as a whole: The study looked at matched synovial fluid samples from ankylosing spondylitis patients. Disease-linked clones were reported to be significantly enriched there. Several highly homologous variants made up a TCR beta motif, and this motif appeared characteristic of ankylosing spondylitis blood. Prior literature has documented some motif variants in synovial fluid and blood from reactive arthritis.

By quantitative 5'-RACE with molecular barcodes, the TCR beta libraries were made. Each CDR3 protein gets one entry after TCRdb re-called the 5' RACE reads with MiXCR. In the table there are a few hundred thousand distinct CDR3 sequences, approximately 20% of which are singletons. The chain combines TRBV6-5 with TRBJ1-1; 7 bases are shared with TRBD1. This clonotype originated in a male donor with ankylosing spondylitis. Specimen: blood, either unsorted or a sorted T cell fraction (not recorded which). CDR3 sequence: CASIKTGKAFF. The CDR3 region has the DNA TGTGCCAGCATTAAGACAGGGAAGGCTTTCTTT.